The present T cell receptor (beta chain) was sequenced within a study of T cells in Graves' hyperthyroidism and ophthalmopathy. Study-wide results and caveats: Most clonotypes expanded in the thyroid (above 0.001) were also present in blood.

Patients aged 18 to 65 with hyperthyroidism were newly diagnosed, with duration under 2 months. As for this clonotype: Its antigen is currently unknown.

The CDR3 regions of TCR beta were amplified from RNA transcripts. The TCR CDR3 first-round RT-PCR relied on the HTBI primer set. TCRdb used MiXCR to reprocess the multiplex PCR reads, holding one entry per CDR3 protein. The sample carries roughly 800,000 distinct CDR3 sequences, around 39% recorded once. Germline CDR1 reads SGHAT; CDR2 reads FQNNGV. V lost 5 bases to trimming and J lost 0 bases, with 13 bases between them. There are 15 residues in the CDR3. This TCR derives from a man between 18 and 35 years old with Graves' hyperthyroidism. The chain joins TRBV11-2 to TRBJ1-1; D is perhaps TRBD1 (5 bases). Sequences were obtained from blood. The CDR3 nucleotides read TGTGCCAGCAGCCAAGTACAGGACATGAACACTGAAGCTTTCTTT. It is translated as CASSQVQDMNTEAFF.